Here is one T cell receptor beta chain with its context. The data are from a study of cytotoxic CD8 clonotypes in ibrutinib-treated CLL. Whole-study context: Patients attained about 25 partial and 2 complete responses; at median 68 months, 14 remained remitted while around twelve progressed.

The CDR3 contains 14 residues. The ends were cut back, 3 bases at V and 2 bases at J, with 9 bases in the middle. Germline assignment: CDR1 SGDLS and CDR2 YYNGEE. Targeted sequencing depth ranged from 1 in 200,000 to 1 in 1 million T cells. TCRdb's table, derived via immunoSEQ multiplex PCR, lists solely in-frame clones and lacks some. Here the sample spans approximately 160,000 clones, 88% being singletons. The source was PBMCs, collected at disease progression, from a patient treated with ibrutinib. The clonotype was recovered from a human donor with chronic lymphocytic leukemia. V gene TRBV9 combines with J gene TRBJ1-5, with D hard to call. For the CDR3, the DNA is TGTGCCAGCAGCGCCGACGGGGGCAATCAGCCCCAGCATTTT. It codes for CASSADGGNQPQHF.